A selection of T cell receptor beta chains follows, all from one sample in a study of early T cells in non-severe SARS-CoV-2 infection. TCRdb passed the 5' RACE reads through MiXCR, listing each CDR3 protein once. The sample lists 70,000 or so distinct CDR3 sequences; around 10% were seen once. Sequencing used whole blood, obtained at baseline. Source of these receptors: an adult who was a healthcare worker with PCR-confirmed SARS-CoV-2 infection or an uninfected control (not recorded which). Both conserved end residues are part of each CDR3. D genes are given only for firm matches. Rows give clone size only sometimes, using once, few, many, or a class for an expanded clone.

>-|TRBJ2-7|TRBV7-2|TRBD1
CASSLRDRGYEQYF
TGTGCCAGCAGCTTAAGGGACAGGGGGTACGAGCAGTACTTC
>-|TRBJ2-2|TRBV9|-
CASSVGQVTGELFF
TGTGCCAGCAGCGTAGGGCAGGTCACCGGGGAGCTGTTTTTT
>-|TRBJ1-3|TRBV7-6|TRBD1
CASSDREYGRSSGNTIYF
TGTGCCAGCAGCGACAGGGAGTACGGCCGAAGCTCTGGAAACACCATATATTTT
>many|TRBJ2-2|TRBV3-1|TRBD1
CASSPQGAQLNTGELFF
TGTGCCAGCAGCCCTCAGGGGGCCCAGCTCAACACCGGGGAGCTGTTTTTT
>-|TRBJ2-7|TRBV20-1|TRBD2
CSARDQTSGGTRAYEQYF
TGCAGTGCTAGAGACCAGACTAGCGGGGGGACCAGGGCCTACGAGCAGTACTTC
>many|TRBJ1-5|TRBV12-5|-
CASALGPGGNQPQHF
TGTGCTAGTGCCCTTGGGCCGGGAGGCAATCAGCCCCAGCATTTT
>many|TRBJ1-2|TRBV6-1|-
CASNFGSLYGYTF
TGTGCCAGCAATTTTGGCAGCCTCTATGGCTACACCTTC
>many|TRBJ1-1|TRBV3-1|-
CASISSSRTEAFF
TGTGCCAGCATATCCTCCTCGAGAACTGAAGCTTTCTTT
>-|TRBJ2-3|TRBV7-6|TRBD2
CASSPRIAGLETDTQYF
TGTGCCAGCAGCCCGAGGATAGCGGGCCTCGAAACAGATACGCAGTATTTT
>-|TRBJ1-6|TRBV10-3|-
CAISDILAGASYNSPLHF
TGTGCCATCAGTGACATCCTTGCAGGGGCCTCCTATAATTCACCCCTCCACTTT
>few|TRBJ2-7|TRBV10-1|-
CASSPGQGRGPYEQYF
TGCGCCAGCAGTCCCGGCCAGGGCAGGGGCCCCTACGAGCAGTACTTC
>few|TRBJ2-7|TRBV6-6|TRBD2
CASSHTSGSSYEQYF
TGTGCCAGCAGTCATACTAGCGGGTCCTCCTACGAGCAGTACTTC
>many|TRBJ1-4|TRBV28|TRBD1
CASSPRDRATNEKLFF
TGTGCCAGCAGTCCAAGAGACAGGGCAACTAATGAAAAACTGTTTTTT
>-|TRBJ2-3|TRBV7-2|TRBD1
CASSATRGGSNTQYF
TGTGCCAGCAGCGCTACGAGAGGGGGCTCAAATACGCAGTATTTT
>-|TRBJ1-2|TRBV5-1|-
CASSLSGNYGYTF
TGCGCCAGCAGCTTAAGCGGGAACTATGGCTACACCTTC
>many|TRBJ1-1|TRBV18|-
CASSPGHEAFF
TGTGCCAGCTCACCCGGACATGAAGCTTTCTTT
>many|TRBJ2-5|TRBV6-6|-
CASMTGVQETQYF
TGTGCCAGCATGACGGGGGTCCAAGAGACCCAGTACTTC
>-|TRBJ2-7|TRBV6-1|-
CASTRPRGRYEQYF
TGTGCCAGCACCAGACCCCGAGGGAGATACGAGCAGTACTTC
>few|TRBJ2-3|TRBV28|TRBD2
CASIIAGGPSGTDTQYF
TGTGCCAGCATCATAGCGGGGGGGCCGTCCGGCACAGATACGCAGTATTTT
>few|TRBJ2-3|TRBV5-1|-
CASSLTPPPDTQYF
TGCGCCAGCAGCTTGACGCCTCCCCCAGATACGCAGTATTTT
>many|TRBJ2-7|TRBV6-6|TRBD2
CASSTGTSGEKQYF
TGTGCCAGCTCGACCGGGACTAGCGGGGAAAAGCAGTACTTC
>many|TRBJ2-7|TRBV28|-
CASSFLGAKNYEQYF
TGTGCCAGCAGTTTTTTGGGGGCCAAGAACTACGAGCAGTACTTC
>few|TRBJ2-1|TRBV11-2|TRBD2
CASSGLAGANSYNEQFF
TGTGCCAGCAGCGGACTAGCGGGGGCCAACTCCTACAATGAGCAGTTCTTC
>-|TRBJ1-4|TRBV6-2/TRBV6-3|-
CASSSPHRGGNEKLFF
TGTGCCAGCAGCTCTCCCCATCGGGGGGGAAATGAAAAACTGTTTTTT
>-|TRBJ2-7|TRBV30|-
CAWSEGEQYF
TGTGCCTGGAGTGAGGGGGAGCAGTACTTC
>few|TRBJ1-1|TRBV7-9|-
CASSLDQVAFF
TGTGCCAGCAGCTTAGATCAAGTAGCTTTCTTT
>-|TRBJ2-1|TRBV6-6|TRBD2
CASTRPTSGNEQFF
TGTGCCAGCACTAGGCCCACTAGCGGCAATGAGCAGTTCTTC
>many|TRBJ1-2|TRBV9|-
CASSVLPEDYGYTF
TGTGCCAGCAGCGTTCTCCCTGAGGACTATGGCTACACCTTC
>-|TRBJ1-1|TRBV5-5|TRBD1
CASSWDRNTEAFF
TGTGCCAGCAGCTGGGACAGGAACACTGAAGCTTTCTTT
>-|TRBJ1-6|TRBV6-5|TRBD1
CASSRSPGQGNSPLHF
TGTGCCAGCAGCCGATCTCCCGGACAGGGTAATTCACCCCTCCACTTT
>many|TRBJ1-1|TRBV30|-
CAWSAENTEAFF
TGTGCCTGGAGTGCTGAGAACACTGAAGCTTTCTTT
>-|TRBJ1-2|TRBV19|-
CASSIEQRSYGYTF
TGTGCCAGTAGTATAGAACAACGGAGCTATGGCTACACCTTC
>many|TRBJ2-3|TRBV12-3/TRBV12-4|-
CASSRRRVTTDTQYF
TGTGCCAGCAGCCGTAGGAGGGTAACCACAGATACGCAGTATTTT
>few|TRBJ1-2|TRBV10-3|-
CAITTRRGKDDGYTF
TGTGCCATCACCACCCGGCGGGGAAAGGACGATGGCTACACCTTC
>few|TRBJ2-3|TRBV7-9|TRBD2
CASSVVRGGSTDTQYF
TGTGCCAGCAGCGTAGTGCGGGGGGGTTCGACAGATACGCAGTATTTT
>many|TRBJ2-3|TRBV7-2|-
CASSGAGPTLTDTQYF
TGTGCCAGCAGCGGTGCCGGGCCTACTCTCACAGATACGCAGTATTTT
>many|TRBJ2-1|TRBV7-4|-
CASSSAGARYNEQFF
TGTGCCAGCAGCTCCGCCGGCGCGCGATACAATGAGCAGTTCTTC
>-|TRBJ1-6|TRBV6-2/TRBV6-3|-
CASSYEVNSPLHF
TGTGCCAGCAGTTACGAGGTCAATTCACCCCTCCACTTT
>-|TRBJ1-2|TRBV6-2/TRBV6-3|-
CASSHLRVPFGYTF
TGTGCCAGCAGCCACCTCAGGGTCCCCTTTGGCTACACCTTC
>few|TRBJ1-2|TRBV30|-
CAWSSQGILGYTF
TGTGCCTGGAGTTCCCAGGGGATCCTTGGCTACACCTTC
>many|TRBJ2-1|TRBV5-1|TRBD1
CASSLEQGAYNEQFF
TGCGCCAGCAGCTTGGAACAGGGGGCCTACAATGAGCAGTTCTTC